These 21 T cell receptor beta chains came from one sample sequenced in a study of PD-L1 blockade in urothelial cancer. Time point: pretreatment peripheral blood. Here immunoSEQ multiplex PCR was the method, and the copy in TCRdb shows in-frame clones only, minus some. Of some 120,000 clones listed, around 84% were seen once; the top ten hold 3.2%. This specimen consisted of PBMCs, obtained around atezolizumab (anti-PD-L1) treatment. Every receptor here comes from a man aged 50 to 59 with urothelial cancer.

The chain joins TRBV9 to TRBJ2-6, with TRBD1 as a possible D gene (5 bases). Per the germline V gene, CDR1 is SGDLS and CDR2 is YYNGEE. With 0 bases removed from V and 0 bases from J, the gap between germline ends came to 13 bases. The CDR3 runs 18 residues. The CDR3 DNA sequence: TGTGCCAGCAGCGTAGTGGCAGGGTCTGTCTCTGGGGCCAACGTCCTGACTTTC. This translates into CASSVVAGSVSGANVLTF.

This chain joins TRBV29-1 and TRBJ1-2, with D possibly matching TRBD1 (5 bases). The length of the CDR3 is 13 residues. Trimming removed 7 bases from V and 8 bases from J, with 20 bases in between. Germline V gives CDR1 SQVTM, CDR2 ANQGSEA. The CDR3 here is CSARGTALEGYTF. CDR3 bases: TGCAGCGCACGGGGGACGGCTCTCGAAGGCTACACCTTC. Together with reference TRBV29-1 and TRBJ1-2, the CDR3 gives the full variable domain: SAVISQKPSRDICQRGTSLTIQCQVDSQVTMMFWYRQQPGQSLTLIATANQGSEATYESGFVIDKFPISRPNLTFSTLTVSNMSPEDSSIYLCSARGTALEGYTFGSGTRLTVV.

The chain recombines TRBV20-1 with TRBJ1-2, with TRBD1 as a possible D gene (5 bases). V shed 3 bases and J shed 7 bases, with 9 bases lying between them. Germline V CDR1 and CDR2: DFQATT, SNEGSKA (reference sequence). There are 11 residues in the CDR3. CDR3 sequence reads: CSARMTVGYTF. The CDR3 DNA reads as TGCAGTGCTAGGATGACAGTTGGCTACACCTTC.

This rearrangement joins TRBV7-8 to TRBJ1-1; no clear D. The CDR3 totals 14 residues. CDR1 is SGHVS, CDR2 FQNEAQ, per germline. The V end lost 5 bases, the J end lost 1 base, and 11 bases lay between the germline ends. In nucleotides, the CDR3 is TGTGCCAGCAGCCGAACCTCGGGGAACACTGAAGCTTTCTTT. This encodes CASSRTSGNTEAFF.

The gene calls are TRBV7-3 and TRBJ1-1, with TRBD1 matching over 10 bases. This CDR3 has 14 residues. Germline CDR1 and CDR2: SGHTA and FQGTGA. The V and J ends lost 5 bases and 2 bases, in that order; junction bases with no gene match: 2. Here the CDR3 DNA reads TGTGCCAGCAGCGTGACAGGGGGCAACACTGAAGCTTTCTTT. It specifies CASSVTGGNTEAFF.

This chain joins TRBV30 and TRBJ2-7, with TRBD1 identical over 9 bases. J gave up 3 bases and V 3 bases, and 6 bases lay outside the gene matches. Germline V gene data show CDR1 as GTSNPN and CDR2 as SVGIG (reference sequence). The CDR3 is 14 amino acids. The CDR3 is CAWSAGTGRYEQYF. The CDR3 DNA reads TGTGCCTGGAGCGCCGGGACAGGGCGCTACGAGCAGTACTTC.

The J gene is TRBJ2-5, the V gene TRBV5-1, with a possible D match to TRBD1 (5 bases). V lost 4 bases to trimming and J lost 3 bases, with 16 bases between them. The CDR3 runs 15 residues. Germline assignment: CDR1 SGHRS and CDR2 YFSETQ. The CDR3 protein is CASSQMARTKETQYF. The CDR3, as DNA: TGCGCCAGCAGCCAAATGGCGAGGACAAAAGAGACCCAGTACTTC.

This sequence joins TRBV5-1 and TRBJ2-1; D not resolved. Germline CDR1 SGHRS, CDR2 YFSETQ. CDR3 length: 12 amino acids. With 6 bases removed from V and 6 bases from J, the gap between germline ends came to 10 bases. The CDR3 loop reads CASTLPSNEQFF. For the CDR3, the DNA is TGCGCCAGCACCCTACCTTCCAATGAGCAGTTCTTC. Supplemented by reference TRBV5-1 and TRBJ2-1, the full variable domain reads KAGVTQTPRYLIKTRGQQVTLSCSPISGHRSVSWYQQTPGQGLQFLFEYFSETQRNKGNFPGRFSGRQFSNSRSEMNVSTLELGDSALYLCASTLPSNEQFFGPGTRLTVL.

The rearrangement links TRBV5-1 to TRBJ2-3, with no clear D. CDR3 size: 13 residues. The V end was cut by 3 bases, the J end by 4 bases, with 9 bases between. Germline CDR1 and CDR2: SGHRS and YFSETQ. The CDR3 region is CASSSRIADTQYF. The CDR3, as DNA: TGCGCCAGCAGCTCTAGAATCGCAGATACGCAGTATTTT.

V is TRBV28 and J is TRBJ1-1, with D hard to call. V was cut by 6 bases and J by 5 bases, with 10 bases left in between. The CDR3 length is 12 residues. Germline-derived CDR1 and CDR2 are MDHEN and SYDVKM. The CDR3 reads CASRLAGTEAFF. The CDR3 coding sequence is TGTGCCAGCAGGCTAGCCGGGACTGAAGCTTTCTTT.

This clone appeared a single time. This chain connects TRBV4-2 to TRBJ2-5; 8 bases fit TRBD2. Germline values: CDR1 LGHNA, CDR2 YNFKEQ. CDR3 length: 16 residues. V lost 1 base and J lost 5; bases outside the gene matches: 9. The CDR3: CASSQGGYERGETQYF. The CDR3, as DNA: TGTGCCAGCAGCCAAGGGGGATATGAGCGGGGGGAGACCCAGTACTTC.

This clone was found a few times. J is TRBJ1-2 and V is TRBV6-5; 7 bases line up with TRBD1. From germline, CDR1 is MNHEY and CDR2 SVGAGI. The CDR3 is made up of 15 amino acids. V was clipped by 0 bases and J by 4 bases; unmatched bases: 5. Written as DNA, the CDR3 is TGTGCCAGCAGTTACTCCCGACAGGGAATCTATGGCTACACCTTC. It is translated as CASSYSRQGIYGYTF.

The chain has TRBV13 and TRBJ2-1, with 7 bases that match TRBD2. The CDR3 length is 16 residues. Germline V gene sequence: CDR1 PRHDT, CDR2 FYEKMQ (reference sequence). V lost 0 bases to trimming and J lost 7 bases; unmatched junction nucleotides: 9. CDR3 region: CASSLGGGLPGNEQFF. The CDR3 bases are TGTGCCAGCAGCTTAGGTGGGGGACTACCGGGGAATGAGCAGTTCTTC.

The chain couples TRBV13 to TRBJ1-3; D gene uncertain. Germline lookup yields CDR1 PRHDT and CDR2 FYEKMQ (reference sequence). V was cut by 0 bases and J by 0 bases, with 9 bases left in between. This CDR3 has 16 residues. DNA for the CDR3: TGTGCCAGCAGCTTAGGCCTCGGTTCCTCTGGAAACACCATATATTTT. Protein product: CASSLGLGSSGNTIYF.

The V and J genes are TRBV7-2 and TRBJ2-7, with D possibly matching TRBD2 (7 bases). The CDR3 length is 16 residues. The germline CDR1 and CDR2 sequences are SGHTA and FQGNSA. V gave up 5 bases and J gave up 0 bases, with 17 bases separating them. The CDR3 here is CASSPPSAGASYEQYF. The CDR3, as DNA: TGTGCCAGCAGCCCACCCTCGGCGGGGGCCTCCTACGAGCAGTACTTC.

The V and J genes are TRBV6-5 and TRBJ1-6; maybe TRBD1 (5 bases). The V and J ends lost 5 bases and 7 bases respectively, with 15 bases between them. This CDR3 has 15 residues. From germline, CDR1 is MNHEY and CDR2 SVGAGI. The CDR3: CASSPRGARNSPLHF. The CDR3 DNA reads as TGTGCCAGCAGTCCCCGTGGGGCGCGGAATTCACCCCTCCACTTT.

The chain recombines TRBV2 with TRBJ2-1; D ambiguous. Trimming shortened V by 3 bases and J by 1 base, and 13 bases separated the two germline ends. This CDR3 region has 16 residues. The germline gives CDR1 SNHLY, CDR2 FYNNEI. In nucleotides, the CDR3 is TGTGCCAGCAGTGACCCCCGGGTTCGGTCCTACAATGAGCAGTTCTTC. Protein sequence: CASSDPRVRSYNEQFF. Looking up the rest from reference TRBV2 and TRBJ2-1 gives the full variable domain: EPEVTQTPSHQVTQMGQEVILRCVPISNHLYFYWYRQILGQKVEFLVSFYNNEISEKSEIFDDQFSVERPDGSNFTLKIRSTKLEDSAMYFCASSDPRVRSYNEQFFGPGTRLTVL.

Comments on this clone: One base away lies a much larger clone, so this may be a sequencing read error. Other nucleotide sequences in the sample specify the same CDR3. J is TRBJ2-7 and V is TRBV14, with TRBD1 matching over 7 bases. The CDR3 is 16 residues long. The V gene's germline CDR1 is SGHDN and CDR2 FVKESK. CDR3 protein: CASSRSGFQQGYEQYF. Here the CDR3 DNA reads TGTGCTAGCAGCCGTTCAGGGTTCCAACAGGGGTACGAGCAGTACTTC.

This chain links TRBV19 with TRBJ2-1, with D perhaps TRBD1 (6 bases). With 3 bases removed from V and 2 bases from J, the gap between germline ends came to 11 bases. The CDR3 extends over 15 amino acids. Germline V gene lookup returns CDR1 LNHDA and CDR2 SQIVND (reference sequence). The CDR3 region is CASSIGAGAYNEQFF. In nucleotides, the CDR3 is TGTGCCAGTAGTATCGGAGCAGGGGCCTACAATGAGCAGTTCTTC.

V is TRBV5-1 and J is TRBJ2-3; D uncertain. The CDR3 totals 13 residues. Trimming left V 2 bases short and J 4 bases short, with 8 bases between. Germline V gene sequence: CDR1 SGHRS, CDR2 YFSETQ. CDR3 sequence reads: CASSLRRPDTQYF. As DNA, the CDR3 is TGCGCCAGCAGCTTACGCAGGCCAGATACGCAGTATTTT. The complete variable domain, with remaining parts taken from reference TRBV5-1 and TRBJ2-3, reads KAGVTQTPRYLIKTRGQQVTLSCSPISGHRSVSWYQQTPGQGLQFLFEYFSETQRNKGNFPGRFSGRQFSNSRSEMNVSTLELGDSALYLCASSLRRPDTQYFGPGTRLTVL.

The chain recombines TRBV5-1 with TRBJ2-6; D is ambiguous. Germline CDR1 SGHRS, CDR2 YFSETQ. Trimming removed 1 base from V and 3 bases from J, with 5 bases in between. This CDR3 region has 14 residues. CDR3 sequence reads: CASSLNYGANVLTF. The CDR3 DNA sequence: TGCGCCAGCAGCTTGAATTATGGGGCCAACGTCCTGACTTTC.